The rows below give T cell receptor beta chains drawn from one sample of a study of blood T cell repertoires in COVID-19. Sequencing used immunoSEQ multiplex PCR; TCRdb keeps in-frame clones, though not all of them. The sample shows about 58,000 clones, 70% to 90% of them seen only once. Sequencing was performed on peripheral blood. The receptor set was obtained from a woman aged 55-69 years with active COVID-19. The CDR3 runs from the conserved cysteine through the conserved F or W. A D gene is named only where the DNA matches it firmly. Clone size is shown for a subset of rows, as once, few, many or a class of expanded clone.

d_gene	abundance	v_gene	j_gene	CDR3nt	CDR3aa
NA	NA	TRBV3-1/TRBV3-2	TRBJ2-2	TGTGCCAGCAGCCAAGGGGGCGGAACCGGGGAGCTGTTTTTT	CASSQGGGTGELFF
NA	few	TRBV5-4	TRBJ2-7	TGTGCCAGCAGCTCCCCCAGGGAAACCTACGAGCAGTACTTC	CASSSPRETYEQYF
NA	once	TRBV5-1	TRBJ1-6	TGCGCCAGCAGCTTGGGGCAGGGGAGAGGTTCACCCCTCCACTTT	CASSLGQGRGSPLHF
NA	NA	TRBV7-7	TRBJ1-4	TGTGCTAGCAGCTTCGACAGGAATGAAAAACTGTTTTTT	CASSFDRNEKLFF
TRBD2	NA	TRBV29-1	TRBJ2-3	TGCAGCGTGCCGGGACTAGAGACAGATACGCAGTATTTT	CSVPGLETDTQYF
NA	NA	TRBV6-5	TRBJ2-1	TGTGCCAGCAGCGAGACAGGAAGCTCCTACAATGAGCAGTTCTTC	CASSETGSSYNEQFF
NA	few	TRBV18	TRBJ1-3	TGTGCCAGCTCACCACGAGGGTCTGGAAACACCATATATTTT	CASSPRGSGNTIYF
TRBD1	NA	TRBV5-4	TRBJ1-1	TGTGCCAGCAGCATAATCGACAGGGGGAACACTGAAGCTTTCTTT	CASSIIDRGNTEAFF
NA	NA	TRBV6-2/TRBV6-3	TRBJ2-7	TGTGCCAGCAGTTATTCCAGGGGCGCCTACGAGCAGTACTTC	CASSYSRGAYEQYF
NA	once	TRBV7-2	TRBJ2-2	TGTGCCAGCAGCAGAGGAGGTGCGAACACCGGGGAGCTGTTTTTT	CASSRGGANTGELFF
NA	NA	TRBV4-3	TRBJ2-5	TGCGCCAGCAGCCAATCGGTCGAAGAGACCCAGTACTTC	CASSQSVEETQYF
NA	NA	TRBV4-3	TRBJ1-4	TGCGCCAGCAGCCAAGAACGAATCAACGGGAATGAAAAACTGTTTTTT	CASSQERINGNEKLFF
TRBD1	NA	TRBV19	TRBJ1-5	TGTGCCAGTAGTCCGGGACAGAAGAATCAGCCCCAGCATTTT	CASSPGQKNQPQHF
NA	once	TRBV5-6	TRBJ1-1	TGTGCCAGCAGCTGGCAGGCGATCTATTCGAACACTGAAGCTTTCTTT	CASSWQAIYSNTEAFF
TRBD1	NA	TRBV28	TRBJ1-4	TGTGCCAGCAGTCCAACCGGGACAGGGGTGGAAAAACTGTTTTTT	CASSPTGTGVEKLFF
TRBD1	NA	TRBV9	TRBJ2-7	TGTGCCAGCAGCGTAGGGACAGGGGCGCACGAGCAGTACTTC	CASSVGTGAHEQYF
TRBD1	NA	TRBV10-3	TRBJ1-2	TGTGCCATCACCATGGACAGGACCTATGGCTACACCTTC	CAITMDRTYGYTF
NA	NA	TRBV7-3	TRBJ2-3	TGTGCCAGCAGCTACGGGGGTACCCCCCTGACAGATACGCAGTATTTT	CASSYGGTPLTDTQYF
TRBD2	NA	TRBV9	TRBJ2-1	TGTGCCAGCAGCTCCCGGACTAGCGGGGGGTCCAATGAGCAGTTCTTC	CASSSRTSGGSNEQFF
TRBD1	NA	TRBV4-2	TRBJ1-2	TGTGCCAGCAGCCCCCCAGCGGGACAGGTAGATGGCTACACCTTC	CASSPPAGQVDGYTF
TRBD2	NA	TRBV9	TRBJ2-1	TGTGCCAGCAGCCCCTTCGGGACTAGCGGGGGGAGAAGCAATGAGCAGTTCTTC	CASSPFGTSGGRSNEQFF
NA	NA	TRBV10-3	TRBJ2-3	TGTGCCATCAGCCCTAGGCAGGGTATAGATACGCAGTATTTT	CAISPRQGIDTQYF
TRBD2	NA	TRBV7-2	TRBJ2-3	TGTGCCAGCAGCCCCCCGGGGGGACGAGATACGCAGTATTTT	CASSPPGGRDTQYF
NA	NA	TRBV18	TRBJ1-3	TGTGCCAGCTCACCCCTCGACAAGATCTCTGGAAACACCATATATTTT	CASSPLDKISGNTIYF
TRBD1	few	TRBV4-2	TRBJ2-1	TGTGCCAGCAGCCTTGGCGACAGGGTAATGTACAATGAGCAGTTCTTC	CASSLGDRVMYNEQFF
NA	once	TRBV19	TRBJ1-5	TGTGCCAGTAATGCGTGGGCGGGGGGATTCAGCAATCAGCCCCAGCATTTT	CASNAWAGGFSNQPQHF
NA	NA	TRBV6-5	TRBJ2-5	TGTGCCAGCAGCGACGGCGGGGTGGGTCAAGAGACCCAGTACTTC	CASSDGGVGQETQYF
TRBD2	once	TRBV9	TRBJ2-3	TGTGCCAGCAGCGTAGTCGGGGGGAGCACAGATACGCAGTATTTT	CASSVVGGSTDTQYF
NA	NA	TRBV10-3	TRBJ2-7	TGTGCCATCAGTGAGGGAGGGGTACGTGAGCAGTACTTC	CAISEGGVREQYF
NA	NA	TRBV5-6	TRBJ1-2	TGTGCCAGCAGCTCCCAGGCGCACTATGGCTACACCTTC	CASSSQAHYGYTF
TRBD2	NA	TRBV7-6	TRBJ2-2	TGTGCCAGCAGCTCACTAGCGGGGGGGCGAGGGAACACCGGGGAGCTGTTTTTT	CASSSLAGGRGNTGELFF
TRBD1	NA	TRBV6-5	TRBJ1-2	TGTGCCAGCAGAAAACAGGGGTGGTACTATGGCTACACCTTC	CASRKQGWYYGYTF
NA	NA	TRBV2	TRBJ1-3	TGTGCCAGCAGTGCCCTCGACTTCCGCTCTGGAAACACCATATATTTT	CASSALDFRSGNTIYF
TRBD2	once	TRBV5-5	TRBJ2-5	TGTGCCAGCACGCAGCGGGGGGGCTTCCAGACCCAGTACTTC	CASTQRGGFQTQYF
NA	once	TRBV5-1	TRBJ2-5	TGCGCCAGCAGCTGGACACAGGGAGGGGAGACCCAGTACTTC	CASSWTQGGETQYF
NA	NA	TRBV19	TRBJ1-5	TGTGCCAGTAATTTCCGTCACGGGTCCCAGCATTTT	CASNFRHGSQHF
NA	once	TRBV3-1/TRBV3-2	TRBJ1-4	TGTGCCAGCAGCCCGGGTTCAACTAATGAAAAACTGTTTTTT	CASSPGSTNEKLFF
NA	NA	TRBV30	TRBJ1-2	TGTGCCTGGAGTGTAGGAATTGAGGGTAGTGGCTACACCTTC	CAWSVGIEGSGYTF
NA	NA	TRBV2	TRBJ1-2	TGTGCCAGCAGTGTTGGAGCTAACTATGGCTACACCTTC	CASSVGANYGYTF
NA	NA	TRBV7-9	TRBJ2-2	TGTGCCAGCAGCTTAGCGGCTAGGAACACCGGGGAGCTGTTTTTT	CASSLAARNTGELFF
NA	once	TRBV4-3	TRBJ2-5	TGCGCCAGCAGCCAAGAACTTATCGAGACCCAGTACTTC	CASSQELIETQYF
TRBD2	once	TRBV7-2	TRBJ2-5	TGTGCCAGCAGCTTACGTCCTAGCGGGGGCCAAGAGACCCAGTACTTC	CASSLRPSGGQETQYF
NA	once	TRBV3-1/TRBV3-2	TRBJ1-1	TGTGCCAGCAGCCCGAGCAGGCGGAACACTGAAGCTTTCTTT	CASSPSRRNTEAFF
TRBD2	NA	TRBV5-4	TRBJ2-3	TGTGCCAGCAGCGCACGGGGGGGCGATACGCAGTATTTT	CASSARGGDTQYF
NA	few	TRBV7-9	TRBJ1-4	TGTGCCAGCAGCTTAGGCAGGGTGGGGACTAATGAAAAACTGTTTTTT	CASSLGRVGTNEKLFF
NA	NA	TRBV3-1/TRBV3-2	TRBJ1-1	TGTGCCAGCAGCCTCGCTGAGAGCACTGAAGCTTTCTTT	CASSLAESTEAFF